The 10 T cell receptor beta chains below all came from one sample that was sequenced in a study of sequential checkpoint blockade in melanoma. The repertoire was sequenced with immunoSEQ multiplex PCR; TCRdb's copy has only in-frame clones and lacks some. The sample has over 2,500 clones; 15% to 20% are singletons. Treatment indicated: randomized to nivolumab then ipilimumab (arm A) or the reverse (arm B). Sequenced here: tumor tissue (inferred from file names), sampled from a patient given nivolumab and ipilimumab in sequence. The source of these receptors is a human donor with melanoma.

This clone is medium-sized in the sample. The CDR3 region has the DNA TGCGCCAGCAGCCCACGGACTAGCAGCACCTACAATGAGCAGTTCTTC. Protein: CASSPRTSSTYNEQFF. The chain combines TRBV4-1 with TRBJ2-1, with 8 bases fitting TRBD2. Trimming at V came to 4 bases and at J to 2 bases, leaving 7 bases not matched to a gene. The CDR3 has 16 residues. CDR1 is MGHRA, CDR2 YSYEKL, per germline.

The genes are TRBV6-8 and TRBJ2-1, with 7 bases fitting TRBD2. Per the germline V gene, CDR1 is MNHGY and CDR2 is SAAAGT. The CDR3 runs 17 residues. The J segment lost 6 bases and the V segment lost 6 bases, leaving 17 bases of the junction unmatched. As DNA, the CDR3 is TGTGCCAGCAGCCGACCGATTATAGGCGGGAGCCCCAATGAGCAGTTCTTC. This translates into CASSRPIIGGSPNEQFF.

This clone was seen ten or more times. This chain links TRBV9 with TRBJ2-7, with 10 bases that match TRBD2. The germline V gene encodes CDR1 SGDLS and CDR2 YYNGEE. The V segment lost 0 bases and the J segment 2 bases; nucleotides outside the gene matches: 2. The CDR3 loop spans 15 amino acids. This chain's CDR3 is CASSVGAGGPYEQYF. DNA of the CDR3: TGTGCCAGCAGCGTAGGAGCGGGAGGGCCCTACGAGCAGTACTTC.

In this sample, this clone turned up a few times. V and J are TRBV28 and TRBJ2-3; D possibly corresponds to TRBD1 (6 bases). Germline CDR1 is MDHEN and CDR2 is SYDVKM. CDR3 length equals 16 residues. Trimming took 1 base from V and 2 from J, leaving 13 bases between them. The CDR3 sequence is CASSLLGQGTTDTQYF. The CDR3 region has the DNA TGTGCCAGCAGTTTATTGGGGCAGGGGACCACAGATACGCAGTATTTT.

This clone was counted only a few times. V is TRBV28 and J is TRBJ2-7; D not certain. The germline gives CDR1 MDHEN, CDR2 SYDVKM. V lost 6 bases and J lost 5, with 17 bases in between. The CDR3 has 14 amino acids. CDR3 protein: CASRGTTPFHEQYF. The CDR3 DNA follows: TGTGCCAGCAGAGGCACAACGCCTTTCCACGAGCAGTACTTC.

This clone has a handful of counts. The rearrangement links TRBV4-1 to TRBJ1-5; tentative D call: TRBD1 (5 bases). Germline V CDR1 and CDR2: MGHRA, YSYEKL. V lost 0 bases to trimming and J lost 4 bases, with 22 bases between them. CDR3 length: 19 amino acids. CDR3 sequence reads: CASSQDGGVGRVGNQPQHF. CDR3 DNA: TGCGCCAGCAGCCAAGATGGGGGAGTGGGCAGGGTCGGAAATCAGCCCCAGCATTTT.

This clone was seen a handful of times. The gene calls are TRBV14 and TRBJ2-6; D unresolved. V dropped 1 base and J dropped 0 bases, with 7 bases sitting between them. This CDR3 has 16 residues. Germline V lookup: CDR1 SGHDN, CDR2 FVKESK. CDR3 loop: CASSQGGFSGANVLTF. CDR3 bases: TGTGCCAGCAGCCAAGGGGGTTTCTCTGGGGCCAACGTCCTGACTTTC.

This clone is judged medium-sized (0.01 to 0.1%). The V gene is TRBV11-3, the J gene TRBJ2-1; D gene unclear. V lost 0 bases and J lost 0, with 9 bases in between. CDR1 and CDR2 from the germline V gene are SGHNT and YENEEA. This CDR3 has 16 residues. CDR3 sequence reads: CASSLEPPSSYNEQFF. In DNA, the CDR3 is TGTGCCAGCAGCTTAGAGCCACCATCCTCCTACAATGAGCAGTTCTTC.

This clone has only a few counts. The V and J genes are TRBV28 and TRBJ1-3, with 8 bases matching TRBD1. The CDR3 totals 17 residues. Germline V CDR1 and CDR2: MDHEN, SYDVKM. V lost 5 bases, J lost 0 bases, and 9 bases stayed unmatched. For the CDR3, the DNA is TGTGCCAGCAGTGGGTACAGGGGGTACTTCTCTGGAAACACCATATATTTT. This translates into CASSGYRGYFSGNTIYF.

This chain joins TRBV6-8 and TRBJ2-6, with 11 bases matching TRBD1. Germline CDR1 reads MNHGY; CDR2 reads SAAAGT. This CDR3 region has 18 residues. Trimming at V came to 2 bases and at J to 4 bases, leaving 7 bases not matched to a gene. CDR3 nucleotides: TGTGCCAGCAGTTACAACGGACAGGGGGCGCGAGGGGCCAACGTCCTGACTTTC. This translates into CASSYNGQGARGANVLTF.